Presented here are 23 T cell receptor beta chains from one specimen sequenced in a study of blood T cell repertoires in COVID-19. Clones were sequenced by immunoSEQ multiplex PCR, and TCRdb holds only the in-frame ones, with some missing. The sample lists roughly 290,000 clones, roughly 84% occurring once. Sequenced sample: peripheral blood. These TCRs come from a person aged 70 to 85 with COVID-19, enrolled during active disease.

V usage is TRBV7-9 and J usage is TRBJ2-7, with TRBD1 matching 9 bases. CDR3 length equals 17 residues. V lost 6 bases, J lost 3 bases, and 15 bases stayed unmatched. The germline V gene encodes CDR1 SEHNR and CDR2 FQNEAQ (reference sequence). CDR3: CASSPELRDRVDYEQYF. CDR3 coding DNA: TGTGCCAGCAGTCCCGAGCTCCGGGACAGGGTGGACTACGAGCAGTACTTC.

The chain combines TRBV6-2 or TRBV6-3 with TRBJ2-2, with TRBD2 matching 7 bases. Trimming removed 4 bases from V and 6 bases from J; junction bases left unmatched: 8. The germline V gene has CDR1 MNHEY and CDR2 SVGEGT. The CDR3 covers 15 residues. CDR3 loop: CASSFTGSGSGELFF. The CDR3 coding sequence is TGTGCCAGCAGTTTCACAGGTAGCGGGTCCGGGGAGCTGTTTTTT.

The V call is TRBV19, the J call TRBJ1-6, with 7 bases aligning to TRBD1. The germline gives CDR1 LNHDA, CDR2 SQIVND (reference sequence). The CDR3 contains 16 residues. Unmatched junction bases numbered 5, after V lost 0 bases and J lost 6 bases. CDR3 protein: CASSIDTGAGNSPLHF. The CDR3 region has the DNA TGTGCCAGTAGTATAGACACAGGGGCGGGTAATTCACCCCTCCACTTT.

This chain connects TRBV19 to TRBJ1-3; D is undetermined. CDR1 LNHDA and CDR2 SQIVND come from the germline V gene (reference sequence). Between the trimmed V and J ends, which lost 6 bases and 4 bases, there was a span of 4 bases. This CDR3 region has 11 residues. The CDR3 here is CASSAGNTIYF. CDR3 bases: TGTGCCAGTAGCGCGGGAAACACCATATATTTT.

This chain connects TRBV4-1 to TRBJ2-5, with D perhaps TRBD2 (5 bases). Trimming removed 4 bases at V and 2 bases at J, with 14 bases between. The CDR3 extends over 15 amino acids. Germline assignment: CDR1 MGHRA and CDR2 YSYEKL. CDR3 amino acids: CASSPNSGFQETQYF. CDR3 sequence (DNA): TGCGCCAGCAGCCCAAACTCGGGATTTCAAGAGACCCAGTACTTC.

This clone was observed a single time. V and J are TRBV19 and TRBJ2-5; D not resolved. This CDR3 comprises 16 residues. V lost 0 bases and J lost 1, with 12 bases in between. The V gene's germline CDR1 is LNHDA and CDR2 SQIVND (reference sequence). This CDR3 reads CASSIDWPAPQETQYF. The CDR3 DNA follows: TGTGCCAGTAGTATAGATTGGCCAGCGCCCCAAGAGACCCAGTACTTC.

The chain carries TRBV6-1 and TRBJ2-7; the D is unclear. Germline V gene data show CDR1 as MNHNS and CDR2 as SASEGT. The CDR3 covers 17 residues. Trimming removed 2 bases at V and 0 bases at J, with 17 bases between. The CDR3 DNA sequence: TGTGCCAGCAGTGAACCGGTACAGCATCGCTTCTCCTACGAGCAGTACTTC. Its translation: CASSEPVQHRFSYEQYF.

The chain carries TRBV11-3 and TRBJ1-1, with a weak D call TRBD1 (6 bases). With 5 bases removed from V and 6 bases from J, the gap between germline ends came to 16 bases. CDR1 is SGHNT, CDR2 YENEEA, per germline. This CDR3 is 14 amino acids long. The CDR3, as DNA: TGTGCCAGCAGCGGGCACGGGGCAGGGGCTGAAGCTTTCTTT. Translated: CASSGHGAGAEAFF.

The CDR3 sequence: CASSPVPGDEQYF. CDR3 sequence (DNA): TGTGCCAGCAGCCCCGTTCCAGGGGACGAGCAGTACTTC. This chain links TRBV9 with TRBJ2-7; TRBD1 might be the D (6 bases). CDR1 and CDR2 from the germline V gene are SGDLS and YYNGEE. The CDR3 has 13 amino acids. The V end was cut by 4 bases, the J end by 5 bases, with 13 bases between.

The chain recombines TRBV5-4 with TRBJ1-6, with D tentatively TRBD1 (6 bases). Germline V gene lookup returns CDR1 SGHNT and CDR2 YYREEE (reference sequence). V was shortened by 4 bases and J by 6 bases, with 14 bases between the two germline ends. This CDR3 has 15 residues. CDR3 loop: CASSLGQATNSPLHF. CDR3 in DNA: TGTGCCAGCAGCCTGGGACAAGCTACTAATTCACCCCTCCACTTT.

The chain combines TRBV5-5 with TRBJ1-5; 7 positions agree with TRBD1. V was clipped by 2 bases and J by 4 bases; unmatched bases: 3. The V gene's germline CDR1 is SGHKS and CDR2 YYEKEE (reference sequence). The CDR3 spans 14 residues. The CDR3 sequence is CASSFRTGNQPQHF. CDR3 nucleotides: TGTGCCAGCAGCTTCCGGACAGGAAATCAGCCCCAGCATTTT.

This chain joins TRBV7-9 and TRBJ2-7; D might be TRBD2 (6 bases). This CDR3 region has 16 residues. V dropped 2 bases and J dropped 1 base, with 15 bases sitting between them. Germline lookup yields CDR1 SEHNR and CDR2 FQNEAQ (reference sequence). The CDR3 loop reads CASSLFSGGASYEQYF. CDR3 coding DNA: TGTGCCAGCAGCTTATTTTCAGGAGGGGCGTCCTACGAGCAGTACTTC.

The V call is TRBV4-1, the J call TRBJ2-1; TRBD1 is a possible D gene (5 bases). Per the germline V gene, CDR1 is MGHRA and CDR2 is YSYEKL. Between the trimmed V and J ends, which lost 1 base and 4 bases, there was a span of 20 bases. The CDR3 has 18 residues. This CDR3 reads CASSQGPFGQGLYNEQFF. The CDR3 coding sequence is TGCGCCAGCAGCCAAGGCCCATTCGGGCAGGGCTTATACAATGAGCAGTTCTTC.

The chain carries TRBV5-4 and TRBJ1-1; the D is unclear. Trimming stripped 2 bases from V and 0 bases from J, with 5 bases between. The CDR3 spans 13 residues. The germline V gene encodes CDR1 SGHNT and CDR2 YYREEE (reference sequence). For the CDR3, the DNA is TGTGCCAGCAGCTTTAACTTGAACACTGAAGCTTTCTTT. It is translated as CASSFNLNTEAFF.

The rearrangement links TRBV15 to TRBJ2-1, with 10 nucleotides matching TRBD2. This CDR3 has 15 residues. Germline lookup yields CDR1 LNHNV and CDR2 YYDKDF (reference sequence). The J segment lost 7 bases and the V segment lost 2 bases, leaving 5 bases of the junction unmatched. CDR3 amino acids: CATSRLGLAWNEQFF. The CDR3 DNA reads as TGTGCCACCAGCAGATTGGGACTAGCGTGGAATGAGCAGTTCTTC.

The chain employs TRBV9 and TRBJ2-7; the match to TRBD2 covers 10 bases. This CDR3 region has 14 residues. J gave up 2 bases and V 3 bases, and 2 bases lay outside the gene matches. Germline CDR1 and CDR2: SGDLS and YYNGEE. CDR3 amino acids: CASSASGGTYEQYF. The CDR3 nucleotides are TGTGCCAGCAGCGCTAGCGGGGGCACCTACGAGCAGTACTTC.

The chain's CDR3 is CASEGRQNYGYTF. DNA for the CDR3: TGTGCCTCCGAGGGCCGGCAGAACTATGGCTACACCTTC. This chain links TRBV2 with TRBJ1-2, with D unresolved. CDR3 length equals 13 residues. Germline loops: CDR1 SNHLY, CDR2 FYNNEI. V was pared by 11 bases and J by 2 bases, with 15 bases between.

The rearrangement joins TRBV4-1 to TRBJ2-7; TRBD2 aligns across 7 bases. The CDR3 runs to 15 residues. J was trimmed by 3 bases and V by 2 bases; bases with no gene match: 7. Germline CDR1 and CDR2: MGHRA and YSYEKL. The CDR3: CASSQSGTTDYEQYF. As DNA, the CDR3 is TGCGCCAGCAGCCAATCCGGGACTACCGACTACGAGCAGTACTTC.

The chain uses TRBV10-3 and TRBJ1-2; TRBD1 matches 7 bases. Germline V gene lookup returns CDR1 ENHRY and CDR2 SYGVKD. V dropped 6 bases and J dropped 5; count of bases not matched to a gene: 9. There are 14 residues in the CDR3. The CDR3 DNA is TGTGCCATCAGCGTCGGGACAGAGGTTTATGGCTACACCTTC. This translates into CAISVGTEVYGYTF.

The sample holds a few counts of this clone. The rearrangement joins TRBV3-1 (or the pseudogene TRBV3-2) to TRBJ2-7, with D possibly matching TRBD2 (6 bases). Germline V gene data show CDR1 as LGHDT and CDR2 as YNNKEL (reference sequence). CDR3 size: 13 residues. V gave up 0 bases and J gave up 7 bases, with 10 bases separating them. The DNA for the CDR3 is TGTGCCAGCAGCCAAGATCGGAGGGTTGAGCAGTACTTC. It translates to CASSQDRRVEQYF.

The genes are TRBV28 and TRBJ1-2; D is unclear. Per the germline V gene, CDR1 is MDHEN and CDR2 is SYDVKM. This CDR3 has 14 residues. Trimming left V 6 bases short and J 6 bases short, with 17 bases between. CDR3 residues: CASSPADTRHGYTF. The DNA of the CDR3 is TGTGCCAGCAGCCCCGCGGATACACGACATGGCTACACCTTC.

The V gene is TRBV4-1, the J gene TRBJ2-7; 9 positions match TRBD2. Germline V gene sequence: CDR1 MGHRA, CDR2 YSYEKL. Unmatched junction bases numbered 12, after V lost 0 bases and J lost 0 bases. The CDR3 extends over 19 amino acids. The DNA for the CDR3 is TGCGCCAGCAGCCAAGATCGAATAGCGGGGGCCCGGCGCTCCTACGAGCAGTACTTC. Translation: CASSQDRIAGARRSYEQYF.

The chain links TRBV28 to TRBJ1-5; D remains ambiguous. This CDR3 contains 14 residues. Trimming took off 3 bases at V and 0 bases at J, with 6 bases between the two ends. In germline, CDR1 is MDHEN, CDR2 SYDVKM. CDR3 DNA: TGTGCCAGCAGTTTCAGGCGTAGCAATCAGCCCCAGCATTTT. Amino acids: CASSFRRSNQPQHF.